This T cell receptor beta chain was obtained from a study of cytomegalovirus exposure and HLA in healthy donors. Study-wide results and limits: Both high specificity and high sensitivity reportedly marked the classifier's diagnosis of cytomegalovirus status. A later analysis showed that HLA-associated TCR beta chains had undergone more clonal expansion than equally common others.

This CDR3 spans 16 amino acids. CDR1 is SGHRS and CDR2 is YFSETQ in the germline V gene. V was pared by 4 bases and J by 1 base, with 14 bases between. With respect to this clone: Its specificity is unknown.

PCR employed 60 Vbeta and 13 Jbeta primers. This table comes from immunoSEQ multiplex PCR, and its TCRdb copy is limited to in-frame clones, with some not included. The sample consists of over 130,000 clones, 50% to 75% of them appearing once. The sequenced sample consisted of PBMCs. The chain links TRBV5-1 to TRBJ2-2, with D possibly matching TRBD1 (6 bases). The TCR comes from a woman in her fifties or sixties in good health and CMV-seropositive. The CDR3 region is CASSPHRDVNTGELFF. The CDR3 region has the DNA TGCGCCAGCAGCCCCCACAGGGACGTGAACACCGGGGAGCTGTTTTTT.